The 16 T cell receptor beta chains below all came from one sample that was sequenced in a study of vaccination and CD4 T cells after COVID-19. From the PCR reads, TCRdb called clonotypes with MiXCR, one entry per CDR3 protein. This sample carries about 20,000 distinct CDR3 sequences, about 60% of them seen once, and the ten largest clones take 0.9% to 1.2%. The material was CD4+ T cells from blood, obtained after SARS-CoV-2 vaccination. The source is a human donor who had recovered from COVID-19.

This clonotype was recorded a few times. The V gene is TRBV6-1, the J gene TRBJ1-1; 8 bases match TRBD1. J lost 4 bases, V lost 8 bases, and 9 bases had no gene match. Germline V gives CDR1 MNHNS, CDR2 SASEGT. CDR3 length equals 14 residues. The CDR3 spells CASESPDRVTEAFF. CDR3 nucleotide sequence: TGTGCCAGCGAGTCCCCGGACAGGGTCACTGAAGCTTTCTTT.

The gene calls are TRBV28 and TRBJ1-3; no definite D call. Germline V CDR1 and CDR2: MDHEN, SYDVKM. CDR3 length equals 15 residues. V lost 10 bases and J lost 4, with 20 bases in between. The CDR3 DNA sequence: TGTGCCACCGACGCTGCGGAAGCTGGAGGAAACACCATATATTTT. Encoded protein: CATDAAEAGGNTIYF.

The CDR3 DNA sequence: TGTGCCAGCAGCCGTGGTAGTCAGCCCCAGCATTTT. Translation gives CASSRGSQPQHF. The chain couples TRBV7-2 to TRBJ1-5; D is ambiguous. The CDR3 extends over 12 amino acids. CDR1 and CDR2 (germline): SGHTA, FQGNSA. Trimming took 5 bases from V and 6 from J, leaving 8 bases between them.

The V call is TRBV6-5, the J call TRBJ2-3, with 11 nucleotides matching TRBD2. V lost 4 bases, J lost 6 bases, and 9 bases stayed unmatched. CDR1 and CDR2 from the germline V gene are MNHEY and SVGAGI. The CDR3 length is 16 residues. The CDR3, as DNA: TGTGCCAGCAGTTCCCCGACTAGCGGGGTCTCTGATACGCAGTATTTT. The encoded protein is CASSSPTSGVSDTQYF.

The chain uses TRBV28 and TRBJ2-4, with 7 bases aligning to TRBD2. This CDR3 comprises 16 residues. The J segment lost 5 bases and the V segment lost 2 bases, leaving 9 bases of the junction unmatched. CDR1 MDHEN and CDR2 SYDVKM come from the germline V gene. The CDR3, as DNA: TGTGCCAGCAGTTTAGAGGGCGGGAGTGCGCAAAACATTCAGTACTTC. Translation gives CASSLEGGSAQNIQYF.

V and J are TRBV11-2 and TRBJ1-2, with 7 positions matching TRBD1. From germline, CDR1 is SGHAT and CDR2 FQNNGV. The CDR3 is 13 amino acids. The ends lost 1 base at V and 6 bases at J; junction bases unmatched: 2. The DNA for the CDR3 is TGTGCCAGCAGCTTAGGGGGACAGCATGGCTACACCTTC. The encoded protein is CASSLGGQHGYTF.

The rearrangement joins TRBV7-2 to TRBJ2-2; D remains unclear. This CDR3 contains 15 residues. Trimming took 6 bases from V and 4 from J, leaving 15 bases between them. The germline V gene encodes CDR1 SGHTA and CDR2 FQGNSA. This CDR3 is CASRPNRQVTGELFF. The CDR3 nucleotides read TGTGCCAGCAGACCCAACCGGCAGGTCACCGGGGAGCTGTTTTTT.

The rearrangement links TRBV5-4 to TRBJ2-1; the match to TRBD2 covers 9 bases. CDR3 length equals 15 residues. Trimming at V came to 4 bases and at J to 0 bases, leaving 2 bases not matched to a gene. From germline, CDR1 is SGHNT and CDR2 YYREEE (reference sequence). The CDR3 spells CASSRSGSSYNEQFF. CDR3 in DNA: TGTGCCAGCAGCCGTAGCGGGAGCTCCTACAATGAGCAGTTCTTC.

The CDR3 reads CAISEDGLGNEQFF. In nucleotides, the CDR3 is TGTGCCATCAGTGAGGATGGACTGGGGAATGAGCAGTTCTTC. The chain recombines TRBV10-3 with TRBJ2-1, with D perhaps matching TRBD2 (5 bases). V shed 2 bases and J shed 7 bases, with 12 bases lying between them. The germline gives CDR1 ENHRY, CDR2 SYGVKD. This CDR3 is built from 14 residues.

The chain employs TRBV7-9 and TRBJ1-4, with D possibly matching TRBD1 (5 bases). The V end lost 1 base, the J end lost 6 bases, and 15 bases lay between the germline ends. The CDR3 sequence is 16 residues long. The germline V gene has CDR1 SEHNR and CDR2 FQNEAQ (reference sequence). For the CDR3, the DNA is TGTGCCAGCAGCTTAGTACGGGGCAGAGAGGATGAAAAACTGTTTTTT. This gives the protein CASSLVRGREDEKLFF.

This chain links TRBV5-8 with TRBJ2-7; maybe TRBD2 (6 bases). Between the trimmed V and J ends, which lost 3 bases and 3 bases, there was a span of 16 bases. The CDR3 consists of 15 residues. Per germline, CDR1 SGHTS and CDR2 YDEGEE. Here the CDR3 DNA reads TGTGCCAGCAGCTCTCTTTGGAGGACTAACTACGAGCAGTACTTC. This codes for CASSSLWRTNYEQYF. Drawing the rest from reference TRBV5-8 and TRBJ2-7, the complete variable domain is EAGVTQSPTHLIKTRGQQATLRCSPISGHTSVYWYQQALGLGLQFLLWYDEGEERNRGNFPPRFSGRQFPNYSSELNVNALELEDSALYLCASSSLWRTNYEQYFGPGTRLTVT.

DNA for the CDR3: TGTGCCACCAGTGACCCCGGGCCGCAGGGGGGGGAGACCCAGTACTTC. This sequence encodes CATSDPGPQGGETQYF. The chain is built from TRBV24-1 and TRBJ2-5; the D call may be TRBD1 or TRBD2 (7 bases each). The CDR3 runs to 16 residues. Deletions cut 4 bases from V and 5 bases from J, with 19 bases between. CDR1 KGHDR and CDR2 SFDVKD come from the germline V gene.

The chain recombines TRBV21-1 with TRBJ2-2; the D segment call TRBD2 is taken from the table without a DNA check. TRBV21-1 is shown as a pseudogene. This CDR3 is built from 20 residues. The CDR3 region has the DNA TGTGCCAGCAGCAAAGGAGGCAGCGGGAGGGCCTGGGCGAACACCGGGGAGCTGTTTTTT. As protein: CASSKGGSGRAWANTGELFF.

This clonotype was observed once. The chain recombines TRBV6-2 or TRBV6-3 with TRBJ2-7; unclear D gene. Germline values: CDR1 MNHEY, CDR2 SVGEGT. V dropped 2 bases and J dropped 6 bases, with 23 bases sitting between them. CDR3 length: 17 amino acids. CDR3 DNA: TGTGCCAGCAGTTACGGGGTCAGGAGAGAACAACACTCCGAGCAGTACTTC. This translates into CASSYGVRREQHSEQYF.

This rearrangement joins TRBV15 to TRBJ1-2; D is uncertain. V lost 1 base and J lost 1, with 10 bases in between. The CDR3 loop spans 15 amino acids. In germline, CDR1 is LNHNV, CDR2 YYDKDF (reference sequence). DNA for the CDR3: TGTGCCACCAGCAGAGGGGCAGGAATTAACTATGGCTACACCTTC. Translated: CATSRGAGINYGYTF.

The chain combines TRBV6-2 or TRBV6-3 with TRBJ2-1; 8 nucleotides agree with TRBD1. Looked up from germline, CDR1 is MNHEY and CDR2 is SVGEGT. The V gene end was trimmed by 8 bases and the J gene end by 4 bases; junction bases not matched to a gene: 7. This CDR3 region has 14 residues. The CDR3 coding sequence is TGTGCCAGCTGCCGGGACAGGAGTTACAATGAGCAGTTCTTC. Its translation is CASCRDRSYNEQFF.